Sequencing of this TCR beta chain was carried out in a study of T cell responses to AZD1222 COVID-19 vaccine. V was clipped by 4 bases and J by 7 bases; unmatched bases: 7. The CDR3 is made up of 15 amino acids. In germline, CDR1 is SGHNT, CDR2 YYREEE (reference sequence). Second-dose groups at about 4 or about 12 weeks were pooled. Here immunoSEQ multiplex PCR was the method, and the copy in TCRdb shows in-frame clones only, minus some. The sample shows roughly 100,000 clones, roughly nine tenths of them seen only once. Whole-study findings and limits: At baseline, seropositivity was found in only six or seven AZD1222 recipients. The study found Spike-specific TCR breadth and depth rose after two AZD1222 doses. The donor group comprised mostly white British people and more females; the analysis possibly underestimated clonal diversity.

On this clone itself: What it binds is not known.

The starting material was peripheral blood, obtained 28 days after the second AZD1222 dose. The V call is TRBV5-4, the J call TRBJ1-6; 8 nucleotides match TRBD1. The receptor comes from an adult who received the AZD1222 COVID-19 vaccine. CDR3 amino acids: CASSNRGGQNSPLHF. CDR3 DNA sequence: TGTGCCAGCAGCAACAGGGGGGGGCAAAATTCACCCCTCCACTTT. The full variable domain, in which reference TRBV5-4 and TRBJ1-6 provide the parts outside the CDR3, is ETGVTQSPTHLIKTRGQQVTLRCSSQSGHNTVSWYQQALGQGPQFIFQYYREEENGRGNFPPRFSGLQFPNYSSELNVNALELDDSALYLCASSNRGGQNSPLHFGNGTRLTVT.